These T cell receptor beta chains were read from a single sample in a study of CD8+CD57+ T cells in acquired aplastic anemia. MiXCR, applied by TCRdb to the reads, yields one record per CDR3 protein. The repertoire holds some 92,000 distinct CDR3 sequences, with roughly 70% as singletons. Sequencing used sorted CD4+, CD8+, or CD8+CD57+ T cells (not recorded which) from PBMCs. These receptors were taken from a human donor with aplastic anemia. CDR3s include the opening cysteine and the closing phenylalanine or tryptophan. D genes are given only for firm matches. The size of a clone is reported for some rows only, either as once, few or many, or as a class for expanded clones.

cdr3_nt | cdr3_aa | d_call | clone_size | j_call | v_call
TGCGCCAGCAGCTCGGGCCTGGAAGAGAATGAGCAGTTCTTC | CASSSGLEENEQFF | NA | NA | TRBJ2-1 | TRBV5-1
TGCAGCGTTGTAACTAGCACAGATACGCAGTATTTT | CSVVTSTDTQYF | NA | NA | TRBJ2-3 | TRBV29-1
TGTGCCAGCAGCTTGGAGGGAACAGATACGCAGTATTTT | CASSLEGTDTQYF | NA | NA | TRBJ2-3 | TRBV5-6
TGTGCCAGCAGCTCGCCTGGGGCCAACGTCCTGACTTTC | CASSSPGANVLTF | NA | NA | TRBJ2-6 | TRBV5-6
TGCAGTGCGCAGTCTACACAAGAGACCCAGTACTTC | CSAQSTQETQYF | NA | NA | TRBJ2-5 | TRBV20-1
TGTGCCAGCAGCCTCGGGGGTGTTATGGCTTTCTTT | CASSLGGVMAFF | NA | few | TRBJ1-1 | TRBV4-2
TGTGCCAGCAGCTTATTCAGGGGGAATGAGCAGTTCTTC | CASSLFRGNEQFF | TRBD1 | NA | TRBJ2-1 | TRBV7-6
TGTGCCAGCAGTGGAACAGCACCCTACGAGCAGTACTTC | CASSGTAPYEQYF | NA | NA | TRBJ2-7 | TRBV2
TGTGCCAGCAGCGCCGGCCTGGAGAACACTGAAGCTTTCTTT | CASSAGLENTEAFF | NA | NA | TRBJ1-1 | TRBV9
TGTGCCAGCAGTGGGTATGAAGACAGGATAGGATCCTACAATGAGCAGTTCTTC | CASSGYEDRIGSYNEQFF | NA | NA | TRBJ2-1 | TRBV6-1
TGCAGTGCTAGTCCCGGACAGGACTACACTGAAGCTTTCTTT | CSASPGQDYTEAFF | TRBD1 | NA | TRBJ1-1 | TRBV20-1
TGTGCCACCAGTGCCTACAATGAGCAGTTCTTC | CATSAYNEQFF | NA | NA | TRBJ2-1 | TRBV24-1
TGTGCCAGCAGTTCAGTAATTAACGAGCAGTACTTC | CASSSVINEQYF | NA | many | TRBJ2-7 | TRBV6-5
TGTGCCACCAGGGACGGGCTGGATGGCTACACCTTC | CATRDGLDGYTF | NA | NA | TRBJ1-2 | TRBV15
TGTGCCACCAGCAGAGAGGGGGGTAGTAACTATGGCTACACCTTC | CATSREGGSNYGYTF | NA | once | TRBJ1-2 | TRBV15
TGTGCCAGCAGTTCGACTAGCGGGGACAATGAGCAGTTCTTC | CASSSTSGDNEQFF | TRBD2 | NA | TRBJ2-1 | TRBV6-5
TGTGCCACCAGTGACGAGGGACAGTCGAACACCGGGGAGCTGTTTTTT | CATSDEGQSNTGELFF | TRBD1 | few | TRBJ2-2 | TRBV24-1
TGTGCCAGCCACCATACGAGGAACACTGAAGCTTTCTTT | CASHHTRNTEAFF | NA | NA | TRBJ1-1 | TRBV7-2
TGTGCCAGCAGCGTAACCGTTGGGGCGCGGGATGGCTACACCTTC | CASSVTVGARDGYTF | NA | NA | TRBJ1-2 | TRBV9
TGCAGTGCTAGAGTTTTGGACAGGGGTGACTATGGCTACACCTTC | CSARVLDRGDYGYTF | TRBD1 | NA | TRBJ1-2 | TRBV20-1
TGTGCCACCAGTGATGCGGGACAGGGTGTTGAGACCCAGTACTTC | CATSDAGQGVETQYF | TRBD1 | NA | TRBJ2-5 | TRBV24-1
TGTGCCAGCTCACCCGGGACTAGTTGGGCCTACGAGCAGTACTTC | CASSPGTSWAYEQYF | TRBD2 | NA | TRBJ2-7 | TRBV18
TGTGCCTGGAAAGGGATCTACGAGCAGTACTTC | CAWKGIYEQYF | NA | NA | TRBJ2-7 | TRBV30
TGTGCCACCAGCACGGACAGGAACGTATACGAGCAGTACTTC | CATSTDRNVYEQYF | TRBD1 | NA | TRBJ2-7 | TRBV15
TGCAGTGCTAGAGATTCGACTAGCGTGAGCACAGATACGCAGTATTTT | CSARDSTSVSTDTQYF | TRBD2 | NA | TRBJ2-3 | TRBV20-1
TGTGCCAGCAGCTTAGTCTGGAACACTGAAGCTTTCTTT | CASSLVWNTEAFF | NA | NA | TRBJ1-1 | TRBV7-2
TGTGCCAGCAGCTTCCGTCTAGGGGGCGCGAATGAAGCTTTCTTT | CASSFRLGGANEAFF | TRBD1 | NA | TRBJ1-1 | TRBV7-3
TGTGCCAGCAGCTTAGTTCCTAACTCAGATACGCAGTATTTT | CASSLVPNSDTQYF | NA | once | TRBJ2-3 | TRBV7-8
TGTGCCAGCAGTGAAGGGGTGGCGGGCTATGGCTACACCTTC | CASSEGVAGYGYTF | NA | few | TRBJ1-2 | TRBV25-1
TGTGCCAGCAGCTTAGCGGGAATTAAGGCCTACGAGCAGTACTTC | CASSLAGIKAYEQYF | NA | NA | TRBJ2-7 | TRBV7-8
TGTGCCACCAGTGAGGGGCTAGCGGATACGGATGAGCAGTTCTTC | CATSEGLADTDEQFF | TRBD2 | many | TRBJ2-1 | TRBV24-1
TGCAGTGCTAGAGATTTAGCGGGAGGAGGAGATACGCAGTATTTT | CSARDLAGGGDTQYF | TRBD2 | few | TRBJ2-3 | TRBV20-1
TGCAGCGCCCTGGAGGGGCGCGTAAATGAGCAGTTCTTC | CSALEGRVNEQFF | NA | NA | TRBJ2-1 | TRBV29-1
TGTGCCAGCAGCCTGTTTTCCGGACAGGGCGAGAATTCACCCCTCCACTTT | CASSLFSGQGENSPLHF | TRBD1 | NA | TRBJ1-6 | TRBV4-2
TGCGCCAGCAGCCAAGCCCCGGGAGATACGCAGTATTTT | CASSQAPGDTQYF | NA | NA | TRBJ2-3 | TRBV4-3
TGTGCCAGCAGTATAGAGACCCAGTACTTC | CASSIETQYF | NA | NA | TRBJ2-5 | TRBV7-3
TGTGCCAGCAGCCCGGGGACTAGCGGAGGCCGGGAGCAGTTCTTC | CASSPGTSGGREQFF | TRBD2 | few | TRBJ2-1 | TRBV11-1
TGTGCCAGCAGTGAAAGGGGGGATAGCTCCTACGAGCAGTACTTC | CASSERGDSSYEQYF | NA | many | TRBJ2-7 | TRBV6-1
TGTGCCAGTAGTACCAGCGGGGGCGGGAAGACCCAGTACTTC | CASSTSGGGKTQYF | TRBD2 | NA | TRBJ2-5 | TRBV19
TGCAGTACCACCGGGGGTAGCTATGGCTACACCTTC | CSTTGGSYGYTF | NA | NA | TRBJ1-2 | TRBV20-1
TGTGCCACCAGTGACCCGAGACGGTCGCCCTATGGCTACACCTTC | CATSDPRRSPYGYTF | NA | NA | TRBJ1-2 | TRBV24-1
TGTGCCAGCAGCTTAGTGGGTTGGACTGAAGCTTTCTTT | CASSLVGWTEAFF | NA | NA | TRBJ1-1 | TRBV7-9
TGTGCCAGCAGCTCGACTACAGGGGGCGGCCAAGAGACCCAGTACTTC | CASSSTTGGGQETQYF | TRBD1 | few | TRBJ2-5 | TRBV5-5
TGTGCCATCAGTGAGCCCGCGACCGCAGATACGCAGTATTTT | CAISEPATADTQYF | NA | few | TRBJ2-3 | TRBV10-3
TGTGCCAGCAGTCCCTCAACAGGCTACACCTTC | CASSPSTGYTF | NA | NA | TRBJ1-2 | TRBV12-3/TRBV12-4
TGCAGCGTTGCGCCGGATCACTACTACGAGCAGTACTTC | CSVAPDHYYEQYF | NA | NA | TRBJ2-7 | TRBV29-1
TGCGCCAGCAGTGAACGGGAGGGGGAGACCCAGTACTTC | CASSEREGETQYF | TRBD2 | many | TRBJ2-5 | TRBV10-1
TGTGCCAGCACGCAGGGATCTGAAGCTTTCTTT | CASTQGSEAFF | NA | NA | TRBJ1-1 | TRBV7-9
TGCAGCGTTGAGGAGGGGGCTACAGATACGCAGTATTTT | CSVEEGATDTQYF | NA | NA | TRBJ2-3 | TRBV29-1
TGTGCCAGGGCGTCCCGGGATACGCAGTATTTT | CARASRDTQYF | NA | NA | TRBJ2-3 | TRBV12-3/TRBV12-4
TGTGCCAGCAGTGGGGGGACAGGGGGCTACGATGAGCAGTTCTTC | CASSGGTGGYDEQFF | TRBD1 | many | TRBJ2-1 | TRBV6-4
TGTGCCACCAGTGACAGTTACAATGAGCAGTTCTTC | CATSDSYNEQFF | NA | few | TRBJ2-1 | TRBV24-1
TGTGCCAGTAGTATATTGGGGGGTGGTGAGACCCAGTACTTC | CASSILGGGETQYF | NA | few | TRBJ2-5 | TRBV19
TGCAGTGCAGACACAGGGGACAAAAGGGGGCCCCAAGAGACCCAGTACTTC | CSADTGDKRGPQETQYF | TRBD1 | NA | TRBJ2-5 | TRBV20-1
TGCAGCGCTAAGTATGATGAGCAGTTCTTC | CSAKYDEQFF | NA | NA | TRBJ2-1 | TRBV29-1
TGTGCCAGCAGCTTAGCCCGAAAAGGGGGCGAGCAGTACTTC | CASSLARKGGEQYF | NA | NA | TRBJ2-7 | TRBV4-2
TGTGCCAGCAGTCGAACTAGCGGGAGTTTAGATCTATTGGTAGACGTAGAGACCCAGTACTTC | CASSRTSGSLDLLVDVETQYF | TRBD2 | few | TRBJ2-5 | TRBV3-1
TGTGCCAGCAGCCTGACAGGGGCCTATGGCTACACCTTC | CASSLTGAYGYTF | TRBD1 | NA | TRBJ1-2 | TRBV12-3/TRBV12-4
TGCAGTGCTCCGTGGGAGGGGGCTAGCTATGGCTACACCTTC | CSAPWEGASYGYTF | TRBD1 | NA | TRBJ1-2 | TRBV20-1